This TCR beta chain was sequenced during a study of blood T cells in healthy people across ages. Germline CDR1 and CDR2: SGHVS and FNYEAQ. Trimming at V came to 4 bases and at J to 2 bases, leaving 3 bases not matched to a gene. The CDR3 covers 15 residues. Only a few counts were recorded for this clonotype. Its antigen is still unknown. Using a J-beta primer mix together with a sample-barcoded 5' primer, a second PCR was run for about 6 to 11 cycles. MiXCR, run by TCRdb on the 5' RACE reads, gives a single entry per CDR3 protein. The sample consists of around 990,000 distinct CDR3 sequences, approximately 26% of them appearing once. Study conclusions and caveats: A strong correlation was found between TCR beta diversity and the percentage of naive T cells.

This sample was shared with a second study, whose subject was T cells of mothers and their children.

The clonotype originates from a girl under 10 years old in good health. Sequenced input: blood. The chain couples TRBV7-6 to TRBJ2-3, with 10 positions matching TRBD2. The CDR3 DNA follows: TGTGCCAGCAGCTCCCTAGCGGGGGACACAGATACGCAGTATTTT. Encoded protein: CASSSLAGDTDTQYF.